The 20 T cell receptor beta chains listed next were all sequenced from one sample in a study of chronic HIV infection and antiretroviral therapy. TCRdb re-called the 5' RACE reads through MiXCR, storing one row per CDR3 protein. The table shows under 55,000 distinct CDR3 sequences, with 15% to 20% occurring only once. The sequencing sample was made of peripheral blood. The receptors originated from an adult who had HIV and had not received antiretroviral therapy, or was an uninfected healthy control (not recorded which).

This clonotype appeared a few times. J is TRBJ2-1 and V is TRBV29-1; D is uncertain. The germline gives CDR1 SQVTM, CDR2 ANQGSEA. There are 14 residues in the CDR3. Trimming removed 6 bases at V and 3 bases at J, with 15 bases between. The chain's CDR3 is CSVSAQRNYNEQFF. DNA for the CDR3: TGCAGCGTGTCAGCCCAACGGAACTACAATGAGCAGTTCTTC.

The J gene is TRBJ2-5, the V gene TRBV7-2; D is perhaps TRBD1 or TRBD2 (5 bases each). Germline V gene sequence: CDR1 SGHTA, CDR2 FQGNSA. The CDR3 has 14 residues. V was cut by 3 bases and J by 1 base, with 9 bases left in between. CDR3 amino acids: CASSFGGSQETQYF. DNA of the CDR3: TGTGCCAGCAGCTTTGGGGGTAGCCAAGAGACCCAGTACTTC.

This clonotype was found a few times. This chain uses TRBV9 with TRBJ1-1; D is perhaps TRBD1 (6 bases). This CDR3 contains 13 residues. Germline CDR1 reads SGDLS; CDR2 reads YYNGEE. V was shortened by 0 bases and J by 4 bases, with 7 bases between the two germline ends. CDR3 amino acids: CASSVGGLTEAFF. The DNA for the CDR3 is TGTGCCAGCAGCGTAGGGGGGCTCACTGAAGCTTTCTTT.

This clonotype was counted only a few times. The rearrangement joins TRBV9 to TRBJ2-7; TRBD1 might be the D (6 bases). Looked up from germline, CDR1 is SGDLS and CDR2 is YYNGEE. CDR3 length: 13 amino acids. V gave up 0 bases and J gave up 7 bases, with 11 bases separating them. This CDR3 reads CASSVVGAGEQYF. In DNA form, the CDR3 reads TGTGCCAGCAGCGTAGTGGGGGCTGGTGAGCAGTACTTC.

The J gene is TRBJ2-1, the V gene TRBV28; D not resolved. The V end was cut by 3 bases, the J end by 5 bases, with 14 bases between. The CDR3 has 15 residues. The germline CDR1 and CDR2 sequences are MDHEN and SYDVKM. CDR3 nucleotides: TGTGCCAGCAGTTTTCCCCCACCCCAGAACAATGAGCAGTTCTTC. Amino acids: CASSFPPPQNNEQFF.

This clonotype was recorded a few times. The chain uses TRBV29-1 and TRBJ1-4; 8 bases line up with TRBD1. Germline V gene sequence: CDR1 SQVTM, CDR2 ANQGSEA. Trimming at V came to 1 base and at J to 7 bases, leaving 2 bases not matched to a gene. The CDR3 runs to 13 residues. CDR3 in DNA: TGCAGCGTTGAAGGGACAGGGAGTGAAAAACTGTTTTTT. It translates to CSVEGTGSEKLFF.

The genes are TRBV12-3 or TRBV12-4 and TRBJ1-2; 10 nucleotides align to TRBD1. There are 16 residues in the CDR3. J was trimmed by 2 bases and V by 6 bases; bases with no gene match: 9. The CDR3 protein is CASRGTGQGVNYGYTF. CDR3 sequence (DNA): TGTGCCAGCAGGGGTACCGGACAGGGGGTGAACTATGGCTACACCTTC.

The V call is TRBV29-1, the J call TRBJ2-1; weak D call: TRBD2 (5 bases). V was shortened by 4 bases and J by 9 bases, with 10 bases between the two germline ends. The CDR3 contains 11 residues. Germline-derived CDR1 and CDR2 are SQVTM and ANQGSEA. The CDR3 nucleotides are TGCAGCGTTGGGAGCGGCGGTGAGCAGTTCTTC. Amino acids: CSVGSGGEQFF.

This clonotype was seen a handful of times. The V gene is TRBV29-1, the J gene TRBJ2-7; 9 bases are a match to TRBD2. Unmatched junction bases numbered 3, after V lost 1 base and J lost 2 bases. The CDR3 extends over 14 amino acids. Per germline, CDR1 SQVTM and CDR2 ANQGSEA. The DNA for the CDR3 is TGCAGCGTTGAAGGTCTAGCGGGGACCTACGAGCAGTACTTC. This sequence encodes CSVEGLAGTYEQYF.

The V and J genes are TRBV28 and TRBJ2-2, with 7 bases that match TRBD2. The CDR3 spans 19 residues. Germline-derived CDR1 and CDR2 are MDHEN and SYDVKM. V gave up 1 base and J gave up 0 bases; unmatched junction bases: 11. CDR3: CASSLSAGKTSANTGELFF. In DNA form, the CDR3 reads TGTGCCAGCAGTTTATCAGCGGGAAAGACTTCTGCGAACACCGGGGAGCTGTTTTTT.

The table lists this clonotype with a few counts. The V gene is TRBV27, the J gene TRBJ1-6, with D hard to call. The V gene's germline CDR1 is MNHEY and CDR2 SMNVEV (reference sequence). V shed 8 bases and J shed 0 bases, with 5 bases lying between them. The CDR3 extends over 13 amino acids. Here the CDR3 DNA reads TGTGCCAGCGGCTCCTCCTATAATTCACCCCTCCACTTT. Encoded protein: CASGSSYNSPLHF.

This clonotype was detected only a few times. The V and J genes are TRBV29-1 and TRBJ1-2; D call uncertain. The CDR3 consists of 11 residues. Trimming stripped 7 bases from V and 1 base from J, with 7 bases between. Germline assignment: CDR1 SQVTM and CDR2 ANQGSEA. CDR3 sequence reads: CSATINYGYTF. CDR3 DNA: TGCAGCGCTACGATTAACTATGGCTACACCTTC. Looking up the rest from reference TRBV29-1 and TRBJ1-2 gives the full variable domain: SAVISQKPSRDICQRGTSLTIQCQVDSQVTMMFWYRQQPGQSLTLIATANQGSEATYESGFVIDKFPISRPNLTFSTLTVSNMSPEDSSIYLCSATINYGYTFGSGTRLTVV.

The rearrangement links TRBV11-2 to TRBJ2-2, with unresolved D. Trimming removed 1 base from V and 4 bases from J, with 4 bases in between. Germline V gene data show CDR1 as SGHAT and CDR2 as FQNNGV. The CDR3 has 13 residues. The CDR3 DNA reads TGTGCCAGCAGCTTAGTCTTCACCGGGGAGCTGTTTTTT. Translating it yields CASSLVFTGELFF.

This clonotype was observed a handful of times. The V gene is TRBV6-5, the J gene TRBJ1-1, with D perhaps matching TRBD1 (6 bases). The V gene's germline CDR1 is MNHEY and CDR2 SVGAGI. This CDR3 is built from 15 residues. V was pared by 0 bases and J by 6 bases, with 14 bases between. The CDR3 DNA reads as TGTGCCAGCAGTTACTCGAGGCAGGGGTTAGCTGAAGCTTTCTTT. Residues: CASSYSRQGLAEAFF.

The genes are TRBV27 and TRBJ2-3, with TRBD2 identical over 8 bases. Germline V CDR1 and CDR2: MNHEY, SMNVEV (reference sequence). Trimming took 2 bases from V and 4 from J; bases not matched to a gene: 2. The length of the CDR3 is 14 residues. The CDR3 region has the DNA TGTGCCAGCAGTTTAGGACTAGCCGCAGATACGCAGTATTTT. This translates into CASSLGLAADTQYF.

The gene calls are TRBV28 and TRBJ2-5, with 7 bases fitting TRBD2. Germline V gene sequence: CDR1 MDHEN, CDR2 SYDVKM. The CDR3 totals 14 residues. With V trimmed by 6 bases and J by 4 bases, 8 bases remained unmatched. The CDR3 here is CASRDSGPGETQYF. CDR3 nucleotide sequence: TGTGCCAGCAGGGATAGCGGGCCTGGAGAGACCCAGTACTTC.

This clonotype was seen only a few times. The V and J genes are TRBV25-1 and TRBJ2-7; TRBD1 agrees at 9 bases. CDR3 length: 14 residues. CDR1 MGHDK and CDR2 SYGVNS come from the germline V gene. V shed 5 bases, J shed 2 bases, and the junction held 4 bases outside the gene matches. The CDR3: CASSSGTGPYEQYF. The CDR3, as DNA: TGTGCCAGCAGTTCCGGGACAGGGCCCTACGAGCAGTACTTC.

Here the CDR3 reads CASSLELLAGGGGPDTQYF. CDR3 DNA: TGTGCCAGCAGCTTAGAGTTACTAGCGGGAGGGGGGGGTCCAGATACGCAGTATTTT. The chain recombines TRBV7-2 with TRBJ2-3, with TRBD2 matching 13 bases. Germline V gene sequence: CDR1 SGHTA, CDR2 FQGNSA. The CDR3 is 19 amino acids. V lost 1 base, J lost 4 bases, and 11 bases stayed unmatched.

In this sample, this clonotype turned up a few times. This sequence joins TRBV4-2 and TRBJ2-1; D remains unclear. Between the trimmed V and J ends, which lost 4 bases and 5 bases, there was a span of 12 bases. Germline V gene data show CDR1 as LGHNA and CDR2 as YNFKEQ. The CDR3 sequence is 14 residues long. The CDR3 reads CASSRKGGDNEQFF. DNA for the CDR3: TGTGCCAGCAGCCGCAAGGGTGGAGACAATGAGCAGTTCTTC.

The V call is TRBV27, the J call TRBJ1-6, with D perhaps matching TRBD1 (5 bases). Germline V lookup: CDR1 MNHEY, CDR2 SMNVEV (reference sequence). V shed 0 bases and J shed 8 bases, with 26 bases lying between them. The CDR3 covers 20 residues. The chain's CDR3 is CASSLSVAGFLGWIDSPLHF. Written as DNA, the CDR3 is TGTGCCAGCAGTTTATCGGTAGCAGGGTTCTTGGGGTGGATTGATTCACCCCTCCACTTT.